Listed below are T cell receptor beta chains from one sample, sequenced in a study of cytomegalovirus exposure and HLA in healthy donors. Clones were read by immunoSEQ multiplex PCR, and TCRdb kept only the in-frame ones, dropping some. The sample yields roughly 130,000 clones, around 80% seen once. Sequencing input: PBMCs. These TCRs come from a man under 40 in good health and CMV-seronegative. The CDR3 runs from the conserved cysteine through the conserved F or W. The D gene is left open where the match is weak. Clone size is given for some rows only: seen once, a few or many times, or a class if the clone is expanded.

clone_size	d_call	v_call	j_call	cdr3_aa	cdr3_nt
.	.	TRBV5-4	TRBJ2-3	CASSLRGLLTDTQYF	TGTGCCAGCAGCTTACGGGGTTTGTTGACAGATACGCAGTATTTT
.	TRBD1	TRBV25-1	TRBJ1-1	CASSASPQGASTEAFF	TGTGCCAGCAGTGCCTCCCCGCAGGGGGCGAGCACTGAAGCTTTCTTT
.	.	TRBV19	TRBJ2-7	CASRGHYEQYF	TGTGCCAGTAGGGGACACTACGAGCAGTACTTC
.	.	TRBV5-1	TRBJ2-7	CASSLGRTTNYEQYF	TGCGCCAGCAGCTTGGGGCGGACTACTAACTACGAGCAGTACTTC
.	.	TRBV29-1	TRBJ2-7	CSVRLVSYEQYF	TGCAGCGTCCGACTAGTTAGTTACGAGCAGTACTTC
few	.	TRBV5-6	TRBJ1-4	CASSFFGRLNEKLFF	TGTGCCAGCAGCTTCTTTGGCAGACTGAATGAAAAACTGTTTTTT
.	.	TRBV4-1	TRBJ1-1	CASSQDLRNTEAFF	TGCGCCAGCAGCCAAGATCTCAGGAACACTGAAGCTTTCTTT
few	TRBD2	TRBV11-3	TRBJ2-1	CASSVSSGGNEQFF	TGTGCCAGCAGCGTCTCTAGCGGGGGCAATGAGCAGTTCTTC
.	TRBD1	TRBV15	TRBJ2-2	CATSRPSTGDGGELFF	TGTGCCACCAGCAGACCGTCGACAGGGGACGGCGGGGAGCTGTTTTTT
.	.	TRBV6-6	TRBJ1-1	CASKSGLANTEAFF	TGTGCCAGCAAATCAGGGTTGGCGAACACTGAAGCTTTCTTT
.	.	TRBV2	TRBJ2-7	CASIEPGSTYEQYF	TGTGCCAGCATCGAACCGGGATCCACCTACGAGCAGTACTTC
.	.	TRBV2	TRBJ2-5	CASSIEEYQETQYF	TGTGCCAGCAGCATAGAGGAGTACCAAGAGACCCAGTACTTC
few	TRBD1	TRBV5-1	TRBJ2-7	CASSLGQGALEQYF	TGCGCCAGCAGCTTGGGACAGGGGGCCCTCGAGCAGTACTTC
.	.	TRBV6-5	TRBJ1-6	CASRRGLNSPLHF	TGTGCCAGCCGGAGGGGACTTAATTCACCCCTCCACTTT
.	TRBD1	TRBV5-1	TRBJ2-5	CASSRDRGVWEQYF	TGCGCCAGCAGCCGGGACAGGGGCGTTTGGGAGCAGTACTTC
.	TRBD2	TRBV2	TRBJ2-1	CASSDAGGAGHEQFF	TGTGCCAGCAGTGACGCCGGGGGGGCAGGCCATGAGCAGTTCTTC
.	.	TRBV4-2	TRBJ2-7	CASSQEMRNSPYEQYF	TGTGCCAGCAGCCAAGAAATGAGAAACAGTCCCTACGAGCAGTACTTC
few	.	TRBV30	TRBJ1-2	CAWSVSSGGYTF	TGTGCCTGGAGTGTGTCCTCCGGTGGCTACACCTTC
.	TRBD2	TRBV2	TRBJ2-2	CASSDSQREGLGTGELFF	TGTGCCAGCAGCGACTCCCAGCGGGAGGGCCTGGGCACCGGGGAGCTGTTTTTT
few	TRBD2	TRBV11-2	TRBJ2-5	CASAWTSGAETQYF	TGTGCCAGCGCTTGGACTAGCGGAGCAGAGACCCAGTACTTC
.	.	TRBV5-5	TRBJ2-6	CASSRHLSSGANVLTF	TGTGCCAGCAGCCGACACCTGAGCTCTGGGGCCAACGTCCTGACTTTC
.	.	TRBV7-9	TRBJ1-1	CASSLAGVNTEAFF	TGTGCCAGCAGCTTAGCCGGTGTGAACACTGAAGCTTTCTTT
once	.	TRBV9	TRBJ2-5	CASSPGQDQETQYF	TGTGCCAGCAGCCCGGGACAAGACCAAGAGACCCAGTACTTC
.	.	TRBV19	TRBJ1-1	CASTPGGGVMNTEAFF	TGTGCCAGTACCCCCGGCGGGGGCGTTATGAACACTGAAGCTTTCTTT
few	TRBD1	TRBV29-1	TRBJ1-1	CSVAGTERSEAFF	TGCAGCGTTGCTGGGACAGAGCGTTCTGAAGCTTTCTTT
.	TRBD1	TRBV30	TRBJ2-3	CAWDRGQSTDTQYF	TGTGCCTGGGACAGGGGACAAAGCACAGATACGCAGTATTTT
.	TRBD1	TRBV28	TRBJ1-2	CASNQGARYGYTF	TGTGCCAGCAACCAGGGGGCGCGGTATGGCTACACCTTC
.	.	TRBV4-3	TRBJ1-3	CASSQDNGAGNTIYF	TGCGCCAGCAGCCAAGACAACGGGGCTGGAAACACCATATATTTT
.	.	TRBV6-5	TRBJ1-5	CADPGNIFRNQPQHF	TGTGCCGACCCCGGGAACATCTTTCGCAACCAGCCCCAGCATTTT
.	.	TRBV6-1	TRBJ1-1	CASTSGHMNTEAFF	TGTGCCAGCACCTCGGGACATATGAACACTGAAGCTTTCTTT
.	TRBD1	TRBV28	TRBJ2-4	CASSLRGGTGAIQYF	TGTGCCAGCAGTTTACGGGGGGGGACAGGGGCCATTCAGTACTTC
.	.	TRBV5-1	TRBJ2-2	CASSYEQGTGELFF	TGCGCCAGCAGTTACGAACAGGGTACCGGGGAGCTGTTTTTT
.	.	TRBV6-1	TRBJ1-6	CAALEEYNNSPLHF	TGTGCCGCCTTGGAGGAGTACAATAATTCACCCCTCCACTTT
.	TRBD2	TRBV2	TRBJ2-2	CASSAGGGSTGELFF	TGTGCCAGCAGTGCAGGCGGGGGGAGCACCGGGGAGCTGTTTTTT
.	TRBD1	TRBV15	TRBJ1-4	CATSSRQGTNEKLFF	TGTGCCACCAGCAGTCGACAGGGGACAAATGAAAAACTGTTTTTT
.	TRBD1	TRBV23-1	TRBJ2-1	CASYSTWTGPYNEQFF	TGCGCCAGCTATTCCACGTGGACAGGGCCCTACAATGAGCAGTTCTTC
.	TRBD2	TRBV2	TRBJ2-5	CASTLRGANQETQYF	TGTGCCAGCACCCTGCGGGGGGCAAACCAAGAGACCCAGTACTTC
few	.	TRBV2	TRBJ2-7	CASIRDRPTYEQYF	TGTGCCAGCATAAGAGACAGGCCAACCTACGAGCAGTACTTC
.	TRBD1	TRBV5-1	TRBJ2-6	CASSRRTGDGANVLTF	TGCGCCAGCAGCCGTCGGACAGGGGATGGGGCCAACGTCCTGACTTTC
few	.	TRBV5-1	TRBJ2-7	CASSSHGGSYEQYF	TGCGCCAGCAGCTCCCACGGGGGTTCCTACGAGCAGTACTTC
.	TRBD2	TRBV5-4	TRBJ2-3	CAIPQGTSGTSTDTQYF	TGTGCCATCCCCCAGGGGACTAGCGGAACTAGCACAGATACGCAGTATTTT
few	.	TRBV7-2	TRBJ1-1	CASSPGKSWTEAFF	TGTGCCAGCAGCCCGGGGAAGTCGTGGACTGAAGCTTTCTTT